The sequence of this T cell receptor (beta chain) was determined in a study of cytomegalovirus exposure and HLA in healthy donors. General observations from the study: In a later analysis, at a false discovery rate of 0.05, 15,000 to 20,000 TCR beta sequences were associated with HLA alleles.

The CDR3 has 16 amino acids. V was trimmed by 2 bases and J by 6 bases, leaving 17 bases between them. Germline V gene sequence: CDR1 SGHNT, CDR2 YENEEA. PCR employed 60 Vbeta and 13 Jbeta primers. Assay used: immunoSEQ multiplex PCR; TCRdb lists only in-frame clones, some missing. The repertoire holds approximately 140,000 clones, roughly four fifths seen once, with roughly 1.9% in the top ten. Of note for this clone: What it binds is not known.

This chain joins TRBV11-3 and TRBJ2-1; the D gene is possibly TRBD1 (6 bases). The TCR comes from a woman between 45 and 65 years old in good health and CMV-seronegative. The sequenced sample was PBMCs. The CDR3 protein is CASSLRGSLAGNEQFF. CDR3 bases: TGTGCCAGCAGCTTAAGGGGGTCCTTGGCGGGCAATGAGCAGTTCTTC. The full variable domain, with the rest looked up from reference TRBV11-3 and TRBJ2-1, is EAGVVQSPRYKIIEKKQPVAFWCNPISGHNTLYWYLQNLGQGPELLIRYENEEAVDDSQLPKDRFSAERLKGVDSTLKIQPAELGDSAVYLCASSLRGSLAGNEQFFGPGTRLTVL.